These 28 T cell receptor beta chains share one sample of origin, sequenced in a study of T-cell memory formation after mild COVID-19. TCRdb used MiXCR to reprocess the 5' RACE reads, holding one entry per CDR3 protein. The sample shows approximately 100,000 distinct CDR3 sequences, approximately 25% of them seen only once. Sequenced input: PBMCs or a T cell subset sorted from them (not recorded which). The receptors stem from a man aged 18-30 years who had mild COVID-19 (a few samples of this study predate the infection). Cell type and time point are not known.

The V call is TRBV3-1, the J call TRBJ1-1; D might be TRBD1 (5 bases). The germline V gene has CDR1 LGHDT and CDR2 YNNKEL (reference sequence). The length of the CDR3 is 14 residues. V lost 4 bases and J lost 4, with 13 bases in between. CDR3 DNA sequence: TGTGCCAGCAGCCCCATCTGGGGGGGCACTGAAGCTTTCTTT. Its protein is CASSPIWGGTEAFF.

In this sample, this clonotype turned up a few times. The V call is TRBV12-3 or TRBV12-4, the J call TRBJ2-1, with 8 bases lining up with TRBD2. The V segment lost 3 bases and the J segment 7 bases; nucleotides outside the gene matches: 8. This CDR3 has 15 amino acids. CDR3 in DNA: TGTGCCAGCAGTTTGACATCGGGGGGGCTGAATGAGCAGTTCTTC. Translated: CASSLTSGGLNEQFF.

In this sample, this clonotype turned up a few times. The chain carries TRBV9 and TRBJ2-7; the D gene is possibly TRBD2 (5 bases). The CDR3 is 12 amino acids. Germline V CDR1 and CDR2: SGDLS, YYNGEE. V lost 4 bases to trimming and J lost 6 bases, with 11 bases between them. The CDR3 DNA sequence: TGTGCCAGCAGCCCCGACGAGGGCGAGCAGTACTTC. Translating gives CASSPDEGEQYF. Full variable domain (remainder filled in from reference TRBV9 and TRBJ2-7): DSGVTQTPKHLITATGQRVTLRCSPRSGDLSVYWYQQSLDQGLQFLIQYYNGEERAKGNILERFSAQQFPDLHSELNLSSLELGDSALYFCASSPDEGEQYFGPGTRLTVT.

This clonotype was seen once. This chain connects TRBV7-6 to TRBJ2-5; D is possibly TRBD2 (6 bases). CDR1 is SGHVS and CDR2 is FNYEAQ in the germline V gene. V was clipped by 4 bases and J by 0 bases, with 9 bases between them. This CDR3 comprises 14 residues. The CDR3 sequence is CASSSRDYQETQYF. CDR3 in DNA: TGTGCCAGCAGCTCCCGGGACTACCAAGAGACCCAGTACTTC.

The rearrangement uses TRBV20-1 and TRBJ2-7, with D perhaps matching TRBD2 (6 bases). The V gene's germline CDR1 is DFQATT and CDR2 SNEGSKA (reference sequence). With 1 base removed from V and 4 bases from J, the gap between germline ends came to 17 bases. This CDR3 contains 15 residues. CDR3 in amino acids: CSARVSGGERYEQYV. CDR3 nucleotide sequence: TGCAGTGCTAGAGTGTCCGGGGGAGAGCGATACGAGCAGTACGTC.

The V gene is TRBV2, the J gene TRBJ2-1; 7 bases line up with TRBD1. CDR3 size: 15 residues. Trimming took 7 bases from V and 4 from J; bases not matched to a gene: 10. The germline V gene encodes CDR1 SNHLY and CDR2 FYNNEI. The CDR3 loop reads CASTAGDRFYNEQFF. CDR3 nucleotides: TGTGCCAGCACTGCTGGGGACAGATTTTACAATGAGCAGTTCTTC.

V and J are TRBV7-2 and TRBJ2-1; 7 bases match TRBD2. The CDR3 covers 18 residues. Germline V gives CDR1 SGHTA, CDR2 FQGNSA. J gave up 2 bases and V 2 bases, and 12 bases lay outside the gene matches. This chain's CDR3 is CASSLRRGYYRAYNEQFF. Here the CDR3 DNA reads TGTGCCAGCAGCTTAAGGCGGGGGTACTACCGAGCCTACAATGAGCAGTTCTTC.

This sequence joins TRBV15 and TRBJ2-7, with D perhaps TRBD1 or TRBD2 (6 bases each). Germline V CDR1 and CDR2: LNHNV, YYDKDF (reference sequence). V was pared by 0 bases and J by 0 bases, with 9 bases between. CDR3 length: 15 residues. The DNA of the CDR3 is TGTGCCACCAGCAGAGAAGGGGGGATCTCCTACGAGCAGTACTTC. Amino acid sequence: CATSREGGISYEQYF.

The sample holds many counts of this clonotype. The chain couples TRBV6-5 to TRBJ2-7, with 10 bases fitting TRBD1. V dropped 3 bases and J dropped 6; count of bases not matched to a gene: 5. CDR1 MNHEY and CDR2 SVGAGI come from the germline V gene. The CDR3 runs 14 residues. CDR3 bases: TGTGCCAGCAGTTATGGGACAGGGGCCCTCGAGCAGTACTTC. This codes for CASSYGTGALEQYF.

This clonotype was detected a few times. The V and J genes are TRBV7-9 and TRBJ2-3; D not resolved. V lost 6 bases, J lost 0 bases, and 1 base lay in between. The length of the CDR3 is 11 residues. From germline, CDR1 is SEHNR and CDR2 FQNEAQ (reference sequence). In DNA, the CDR3 is TGTGCCAGCAGGAGCACAGATACGCAGTATTTT. Amino acid sequence: CASRSTDTQYF.

This clonotype was observed a few times. This chain joins TRBV5-1 and TRBJ1-3; D uncertain. The ends were cut back, 3 bases at V and 4 bases at J, with 23 bases in the middle. CDR1 is SGHRS, CDR2 YFSETQ, per germline. This CDR3 is 18 amino acids long. CDR3: CASSSKEGAEGIGNTIYF. CDR3 nucleotides: TGCGCCAGCAGCTCGAAGGAAGGTGCAGAGGGTATCGGAAACACCATATATTTT.

The chain carries TRBV2 and TRBJ2-1; the D call may be TRBD1 or TRBD2 (5 bases each). From germline, CDR1 is SNHLY and CDR2 FYNNEI. V lost 6 bases and J 8 bases, leaving 14 bases between the germline ends. The length of the CDR3 is 13 residues. The CDR3 region is CASRWDGRDEQFF. The DNA of the CDR3 is TGTGCCAGCAGATGGGACGGTCGTGATGAGCAGTTCTTC.

This clonotype was seen only a few times. V and J are TRBV5-1 and TRBJ1-1, with D uncertain. CDR1 is SGHRS, CDR2 YFSETQ, per germline. Trimming took off 4 bases at V and 0 bases at J, with 10 bases between the two ends. The CDR3 sequence is 14 residues long. CDR3 bases: TGCGCCAGCAGCCGGCTGAGGATGAACACTGAAGCTTTCTTT. Translated, it gives CASSRLRMNTEAFF.

CDR3 coding DNA: TGTGCCAGCAGCACTGACTCCTACGAGCAGTACTTC. Amino acid sequence: CASSTDSYEQYF. V and J are TRBV7-9 and TRBJ2-7; unclear D gene. The CDR3 has 12 residues. The V end was cut by 5 bases, the J end by 0 bases, with 5 bases between. Germline CDR1 SEHNR, CDR2 FQNEAQ (reference sequence).

The CDR3 bases are TGTGCCAGCAGTTTGGGGGGGTTCACAGATACGCAGTATTTT. Amino acid sequence: CASSLGGFTDTQYF. The V gene is TRBV12-3 or TRBV12-4, the J gene TRBJ2-3; 7 bases match TRBD2. Germline trimming cut 3 bases from V and 2 bases from J; bases unmatched to any gene: 2. This CDR3 has 14 amino acids.

The rearrangement joins TRBV10-3 to TRBJ2-1; no definite D call. Trimming shortened V by 4 bases and J by 10 bases, and 11 bases separated the two germline ends. CDR1 and CDR2 (germline): ENHRY, SYGVKD. The CDR3 contains 12 residues. CDR3 sequence reads: CAISVGFNEQFF. The DNA of the CDR3 is TGTGCCATCAGTGTTGGATTCAACGAGCAGTTCTTC.

The sample holds a few counts of this clonotype. For the CDR3, the DNA is TGTGCCAGCAGTTACTCGTACAATGAGCAGTTCTTC. This encodes CASSYSYNEQFF. J is TRBJ2-1 and V is TRBV6-2 or TRBV6-3, with D unresolved. The CDR3 contains 12 residues. The V gene lost 0 bases and the J gene lost 4 bases, with 1 base spanning the gap. Germline CDR1 MNHEY, CDR2 SVGEGT.

V is TRBV11-3 and J is TRBJ2-3; D gene uncertain. The CDR3 length is 16 residues. From germline, CDR1 is SGHNT and CDR2 YENEEA. V was cut by 5 bases and J by 2 bases, with 17 bases left in between. DNA of the CDR3: TGTGCCAGCAGCCCTAGGGCGCAGGAGCCCACAGATACGCAGTATTTT. It yields the protein CASSPRAQEPTDTQYF.

The chain is built from TRBV4-1 and TRBJ1-2; D possibly corresponds to TRBD1 (5 bases). The ends were cut back, 1 base at V and 4 bases at J, with 16 bases in the middle. CDR1 and CDR2 from the germline V gene are MGHRA and YSYEKL. CDR3 size: 16 residues. The CDR3 nucleotides read TGCGCCAGCAGCCAAGCGCCCAGGGAGGATTCCTATGGCTACACCTTC. Translation: CASSQAPREDSYGYTF.

In this sample, this clonotype turned up a few times. The V and J genes are TRBV4-3 and TRBJ2-1; D remains unclear. The CDR3 length is 15 residues. Trimming shortened V by 0 bases and J by 1 base, and 7 bases separated the two germline ends. Germline V lookup: CDR1 LGHNA, CDR2 YSLEER. This CDR3 is CASSQDRASYNEQFF. CDR3 nucleotide sequence: TGCGCCAGCAGCCAAGATCGAGCATCCTACAATGAGCAGTTCTTC.

The rearrangement joins TRBV5-5 to TRBJ2-3; TRBD2 is a possible D gene (7 bases). Trimming left V 2 bases short and J 1 base short, with 14 bases between. Germline V gene data show CDR1 as SGHKS and CDR2 as YYEKEE (reference sequence). The CDR3 spans 16 residues. CDR3 nucleotide sequence: TGTGCCAGCAGCTTTAGGGGGGGTACTGGCACAGATACGCAGTATTTT. Translated, it gives CASSFRGGTGTDTQYF.

This clonotype has more than one count but fewer than ten. The rearrangement uses TRBV27 and TRBJ2-7; D gene ambiguous. The germline gives CDR1 MNHEY, CDR2 SMNVEV (reference sequence). Trimming took 3 bases from V and 5 from J, leaving 5 bases between them. The CDR3 covers 11 residues. CDR3: CASSFRDEQYF. The CDR3 nucleotides are TGTGCCAGCAGTTTCAGAGACGAGCAGTACTTC.

This clonotype came up a few times. This sequence joins TRBV6-2 or TRBV6-3 and TRBJ1-5, with a weak D call TRBD1 (5 bases). The ends were cut back, 0 bases at V and 0 bases at J, with 15 bases in the middle. The germline CDR1 and CDR2 sequences are MNHEY and SVGEGT. This CDR3 has 18 residues. CDR3 sequence (DNA): TGTGCCAGCAGTTACTCCGGGACGCATTTTTATAGCAATCAGCCCCAGCATTTT. It encodes CASSYSGTHFYSNQPQHF.

The chain carries TRBV6-5 and TRBJ2-1; D ambiguous. The ends were cut back, 4 bases at V and 0 bases at J, with 10 bases in the middle. There are 15 residues in the CDR3. Germline V lookup: CDR1 MNHEY, CDR2 SVGAGI. The CDR3 DNA reads as TGTGCCAGCAGTTCGTCGTGGAGCTCCTACAATGAGCAGTTCTTC. This translates into CASSSSWSSYNEQFF.

This clonotype was seen a few times. The chain is built from TRBV6-2 or TRBV6-3 and TRBJ2-3; D remains unclear. Germline V lookup: CDR1 MNHEY, CDR2 SVGEGT. The V end lost 0 bases, the J end lost 2 bases, and 9 bases lay between the germline ends. This CDR3 has 15 amino acids. In DNA, the CDR3 is TGTGCCAGCAGTTACTCTGGAAGGGCCACAGATACGCAGTATTTT. Translating it yields CASSYSGRATDTQYF.

The V call is TRBV20-1, the J call TRBJ2-3; D uncertain. The V end was cut by 1 base, the J end by 5 bases, with 10 bases between. The CDR3 has 13 residues. The germline gives CDR1 DFQATT, CDR2 SNEGSKA (reference sequence). This chain's CDR3 is CSARGNSGDTQYF. In nucleotides, the CDR3 is TGCAGTGCTAGAGGAAACTCCGGAGATACGCAGTATTTT.

The table lists this clonotype with a few counts. This chain uses TRBV12-3 or TRBV12-4 with TRBJ2-7, with D perhaps being TRBD1 or TRBD2 (5 bases each). The CDR3 runs 13 residues. The V end was cut by 8 bases, the J end by 0 bases, with 11 bases between. The CDR3 sequence: CASVRDGSYEQYF. CDR3 nucleotide sequence: TGTGCCAGCGTACGGGACGGCTCCTACGAGCAGTACTTC.

The gene calls are TRBV4-1 and TRBJ1-6; D may be TRBD1 (6 bases). The germline gives CDR1 MGHRA, CDR2 YSYEKL. V lost 5 bases to trimming and J lost 10 bases, with 18 bases between them. This CDR3 is built from 15 residues. The CDR3 sequence: CASSNTPGQGSPLHF. The CDR3 DNA sequence: TGCGCCAGCAGCAACACCCCAGGGCAGGGGTCACCCCTCCACTTT.